The clone carrying this T cell receptor beta chain was counted only a few times. These data are taken from a study of blood T cell repertoires in COVID-19. V dropped 1 base and J dropped 5; count of bases not matched to a gene: 9. In germline, CDR1 is SGHVS, CDR2 FNYEAQ. The CDR3 spans 16 residues. Clones were read by immunoSEQ multiplex PCR, and TCRdb kept only the in-frame ones, dropping some. The table includes 75,000 to 100,000 clones, approximately 86% detected once. This sequence joins TRBV7-6 and TRBJ2-5, with 8 bases that match TRBD1. The TCR was taken from an elderly man with acute or convalescent COVID-19. The sample was peripheral blood. CDR3 sequence reads: CASSLGLRGRGETQYF. CDR3 nucleotides: TGTGCCAGCAGCTTAGGGCTCAGGGGGCGCGGGGAGACCCAGTACTTC.